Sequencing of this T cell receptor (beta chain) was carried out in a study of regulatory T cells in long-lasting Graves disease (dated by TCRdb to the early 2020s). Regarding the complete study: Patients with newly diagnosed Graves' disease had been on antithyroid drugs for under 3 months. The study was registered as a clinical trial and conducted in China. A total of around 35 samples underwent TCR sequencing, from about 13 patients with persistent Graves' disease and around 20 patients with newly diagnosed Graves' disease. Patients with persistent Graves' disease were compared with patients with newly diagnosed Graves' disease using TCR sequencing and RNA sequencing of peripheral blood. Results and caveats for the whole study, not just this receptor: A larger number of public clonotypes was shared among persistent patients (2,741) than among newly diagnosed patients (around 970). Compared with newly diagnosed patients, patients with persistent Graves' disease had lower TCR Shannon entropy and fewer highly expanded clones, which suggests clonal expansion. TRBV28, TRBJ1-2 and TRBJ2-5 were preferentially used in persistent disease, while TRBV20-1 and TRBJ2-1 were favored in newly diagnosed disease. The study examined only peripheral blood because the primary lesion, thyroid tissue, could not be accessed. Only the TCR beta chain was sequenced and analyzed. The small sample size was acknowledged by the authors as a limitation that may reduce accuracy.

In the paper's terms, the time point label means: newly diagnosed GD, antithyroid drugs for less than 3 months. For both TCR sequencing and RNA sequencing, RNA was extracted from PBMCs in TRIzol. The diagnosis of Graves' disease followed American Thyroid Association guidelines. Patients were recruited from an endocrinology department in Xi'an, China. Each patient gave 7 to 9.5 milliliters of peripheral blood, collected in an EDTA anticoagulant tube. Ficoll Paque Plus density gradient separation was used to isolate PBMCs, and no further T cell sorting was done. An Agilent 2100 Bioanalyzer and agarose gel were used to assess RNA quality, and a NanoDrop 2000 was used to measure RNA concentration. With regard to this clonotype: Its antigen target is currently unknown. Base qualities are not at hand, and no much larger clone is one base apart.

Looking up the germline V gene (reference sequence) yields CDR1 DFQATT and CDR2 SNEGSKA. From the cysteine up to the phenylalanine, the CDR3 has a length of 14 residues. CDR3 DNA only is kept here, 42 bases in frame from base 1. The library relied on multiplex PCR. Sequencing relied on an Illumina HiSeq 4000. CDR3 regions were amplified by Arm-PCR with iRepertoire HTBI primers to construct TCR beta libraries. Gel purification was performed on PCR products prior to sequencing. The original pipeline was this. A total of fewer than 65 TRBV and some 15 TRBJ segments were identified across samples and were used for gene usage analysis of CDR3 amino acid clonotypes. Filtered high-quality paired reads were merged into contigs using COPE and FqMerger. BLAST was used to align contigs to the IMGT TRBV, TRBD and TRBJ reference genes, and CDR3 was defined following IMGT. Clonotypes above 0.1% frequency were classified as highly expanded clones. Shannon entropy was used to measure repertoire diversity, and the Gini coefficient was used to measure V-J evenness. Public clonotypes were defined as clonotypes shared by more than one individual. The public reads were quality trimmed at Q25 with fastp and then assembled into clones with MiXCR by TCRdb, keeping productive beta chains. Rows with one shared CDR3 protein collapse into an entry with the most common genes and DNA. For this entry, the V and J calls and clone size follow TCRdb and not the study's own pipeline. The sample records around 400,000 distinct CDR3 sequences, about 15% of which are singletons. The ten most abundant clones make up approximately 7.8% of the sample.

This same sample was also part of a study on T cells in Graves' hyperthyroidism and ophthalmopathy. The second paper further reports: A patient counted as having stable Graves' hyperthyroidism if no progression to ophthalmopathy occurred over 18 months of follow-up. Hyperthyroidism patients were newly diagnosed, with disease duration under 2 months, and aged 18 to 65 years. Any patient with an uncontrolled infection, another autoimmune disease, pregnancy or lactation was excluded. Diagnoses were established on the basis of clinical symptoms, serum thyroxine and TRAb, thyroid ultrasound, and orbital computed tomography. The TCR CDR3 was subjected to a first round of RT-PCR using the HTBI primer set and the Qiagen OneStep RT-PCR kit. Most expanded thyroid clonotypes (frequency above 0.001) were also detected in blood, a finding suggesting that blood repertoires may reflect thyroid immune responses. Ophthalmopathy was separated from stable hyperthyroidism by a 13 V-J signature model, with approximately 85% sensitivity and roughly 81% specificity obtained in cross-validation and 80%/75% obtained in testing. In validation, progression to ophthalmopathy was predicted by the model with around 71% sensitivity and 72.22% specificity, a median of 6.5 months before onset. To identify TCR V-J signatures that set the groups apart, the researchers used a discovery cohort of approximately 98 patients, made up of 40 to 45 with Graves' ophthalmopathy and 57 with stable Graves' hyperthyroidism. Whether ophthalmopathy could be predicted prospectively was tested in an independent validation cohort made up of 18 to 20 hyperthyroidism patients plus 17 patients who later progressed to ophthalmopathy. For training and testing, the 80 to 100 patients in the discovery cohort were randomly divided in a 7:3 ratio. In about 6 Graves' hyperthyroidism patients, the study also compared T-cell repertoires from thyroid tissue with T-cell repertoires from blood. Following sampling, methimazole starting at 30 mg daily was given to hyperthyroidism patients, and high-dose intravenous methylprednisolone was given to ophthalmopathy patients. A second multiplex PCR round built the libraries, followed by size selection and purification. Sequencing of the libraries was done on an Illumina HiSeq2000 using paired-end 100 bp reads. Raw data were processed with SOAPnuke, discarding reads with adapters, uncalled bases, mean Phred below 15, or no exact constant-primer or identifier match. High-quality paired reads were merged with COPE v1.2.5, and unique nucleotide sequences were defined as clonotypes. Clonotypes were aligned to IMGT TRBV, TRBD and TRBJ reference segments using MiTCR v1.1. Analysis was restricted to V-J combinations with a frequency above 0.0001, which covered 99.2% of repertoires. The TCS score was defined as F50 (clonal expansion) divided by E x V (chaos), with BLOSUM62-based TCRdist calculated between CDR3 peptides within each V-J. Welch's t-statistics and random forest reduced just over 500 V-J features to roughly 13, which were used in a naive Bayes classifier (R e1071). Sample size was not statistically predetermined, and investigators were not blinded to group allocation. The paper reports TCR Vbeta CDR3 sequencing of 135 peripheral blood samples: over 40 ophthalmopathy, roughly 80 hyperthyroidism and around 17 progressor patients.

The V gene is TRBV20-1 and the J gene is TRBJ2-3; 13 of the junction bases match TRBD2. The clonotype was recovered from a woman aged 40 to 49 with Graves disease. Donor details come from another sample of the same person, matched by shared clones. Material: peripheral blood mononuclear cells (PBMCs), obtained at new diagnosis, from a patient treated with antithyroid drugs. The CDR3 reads CTLLAGGGTDTQYF. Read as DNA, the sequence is TGCACCCTACTAGCGGGAGGGGGTACAGATACGCAGTATTTT.